This T cell receptor beta chain was sequenced during a study of shared clonotypes between healthy human individuals. Study-level results: Among non-shared clonotypes, generation probabilities were lower than among those shared by all four donors.

About this clone itself: The antigen remains undetermined.

It was CD45RO-negative cells, positively selected for CCR7, that made up naive CD8 cells, with terminally differentiated effector memory CD45RA+ cells excluded. Per germline, CDR1 LGHNA and CDR2 YSLEER. V dropped 4 bases and J dropped 4 bases, with 17 bases sitting between them. This CDR3 is 15 amino acids long. Once extracted for a subset, genomic DNA was divided evenly among several immunoSEQ plates. The protocol was immunoSEQ multiplex PCR, while the TCRdb copy is restricted to in-frame clones and leaves out a portion. The table has about 800,000 clones, roughly 96% seen once. The chain uses TRBV4-3 and TRBJ2-7, with D possibly being TRBD2 (5 bases). Source material: naive CD8+ T cells sorted from blood. The clonotype originates from a man under 40 in good health. This CDR3 is CASSLREGARYEQYF. CDR3 DNA sequence: TGCGCCAGCAGCCTCCGCGAGGGAGCAAGGTACGAGCAGTACTTC.